This T cell receptor beta chain derives from a study of radiotherapy plus CTLA-4 blockade in lung cancer. Study-level findings and limits: Some TCR clones had been derived from tumors. These clones expanded in peripheral blood after radiotherapy plus ipilimumab.

On this clone itself: The antigen is undetermined.

Using immunoSEQ multiplex PCR, the repertoire was profiled, and TCRdb retains in-frame clones only, with some absent. Of roughly 100,000 clones listed, over 65% are singletons. V lost 0 bases to trimming and J lost 4 bases, with 14 bases between them. The germline V gene has CDR1 SGHRS and CDR2 YFSETQ. The CDR3 has 16 amino acids. The sequencing here drew on peripheral blood, taken from a patient treated with radiotherapy plus ipilimumab. V usage is TRBV5-1 and J usage is TRBJ1-3; the D gene is possibly TRBD1 (6 bases). The sequence derives from a human donor with non-small cell lung cancer that progressed on radiotherapy plus ipilimumab. Some clones in this sample may be carry-over from other donors' samples. CDR3 in amino acids: CASSLGNRVTGNTIYF. In DNA, the CDR3 is TGCGCCAGCAGCTTGGGGAACAGGGTAACCGGAAACACCATATATTTT.